These 8 T cell receptor beta chains share one sample of origin, sequenced in a study of shared clonotypes between healthy human individuals. Only in-frame clones appear in the TCRdb table, and some are missing; sequencing was by immunoSEQ multiplex PCR. The sample carries 2 million to 2.5 million clones, approximately 96% recorded once. The sequenced sample was naive CD4+ T cells sorted from blood. This sample's subset: CD45RA+ positively selected. These receptor sequences come from a man aged 18 to 35 in good health.

The chain employs TRBV30 and TRBJ1-1, with a possible D match to TRBD1 (5 bases). Between the trimmed V and J ends, which lost 5 bases and 3 bases, there was a span of 7 bases. The germline gives CDR1 GTSNPN, CDR2 SVGIG (reference sequence). This CDR3 contains 11 residues. The CDR3 bases are TGTGCCTGGTCAGGGCACACTGAAGCTTTCTTT. Translating gives CAWSGHTEAFF.

The chain joins TRBV7-9 to TRBJ2-3, with 7 bases identical to TRBD1. The CDR3 has 14 residues. Germline CDR1 SEHNR, CDR2 FQNEAQ (reference sequence). V trimming: 5 bases; J trimming: 6 bases; junction bases outside the gene matches: 8. CDR3 sequence: CASSRGQSWDTQYF. As DNA, the CDR3 is TGTGCCAGCAGCCGGGGACAGTCCTGGGATACGCAGTATTTT.

Details on this clone: Other DNA sequences in the same sample also yield this CDR3. The J gene is TRBJ2-1, the V gene TRBV28, with D tentatively TRBD2 (5 bases). V dropped 3 bases and J dropped 7 bases, with 7 bases sitting between them. The CDR3 spans 12 residues. Germline V lookup: CDR1 MDHEN, CDR2 SYDVKM. CDR3 DNA: TGTGCCAGCAGTTTGGGCGGGAATGAGCAGTTCTTC. Translated: CASSLGGNEQFF. Together with reference TRBV28 and TRBJ2-1, the CDR3 gives the full variable domain: DVKVTQSSRYLVKRTGEKVFLECVQDMDHENMFWYRQDPGLGLRLIYFSYDVKMKEKGDIPEGYSVSREKKERFSLILESASTNQTSMYLCASSLGGNEQFFGPGTRLTVL.

V and J are TRBV9 and TRBJ1-2; no reliable D call. The CDR3 spans 14 residues. Germline-derived CDR1 and CDR2 are SGDLS and YYNGEE. Trimming cost V 0 bases and J 3 bases, with 9 bases left between them. CDR3 loop: CASSVGGNDYGYTF. The CDR3 nucleotides read TGTGCCAGCAGCGTAGGAGGAAACGACTATGGCTACACCTTC. Combining the CDR3 with reference TRBV9 and TRBJ1-2 gives the whole variable domain DSGVTQTPKHLITATGQRVTLRCSPRSGDLSVYWYQQSLDQGLQFLIQYYNGEERAKGNILERFSAQQFPDLHSELNLSSLELGDSALYFCASSVGGNDYGYTFGSGTRLTVV.

The chain links TRBV6-1 to TRBJ2-3; 7 nucleotides agree with TRBD1. Trimming at V came to 3 bases and at J to 5 bases, leaving 8 bases not matched to a gene. Germline values: CDR1 MNHNS, CDR2 SASEGT. The CDR3 loop spans 15 amino acids. In DNA form, the CDR3 reads TGTGCCAGCAGTGACCGGGACAGCCTGAAAGATACGCAGTATTTT. This gives the protein CASSDRDSLKDTQYF.

This clone was seen once. The rearrangement links TRBV5-1 to TRBJ2-3; D gene uncertain. Per the germline V gene, CDR1 is SGHRS and CDR2 is YFSETQ. Trimming removed 0 bases at V and 1 base at J, with 9 bases between. The CDR3 has 15 amino acids. The CDR3 DNA is TGCGCCAGCAGCTTGGGGATATCTCGCACAGATACGCAGTATTTT. Translated, it gives CASSLGISRTDTQYF.

The genes are TRBV5-1 and TRBJ2-7; the match to TRBD1 covers 10 bases. V shed 4 bases, J shed 1 base, and the junction held 5 bases outside the gene matches. CDR1 is SGHRS and CDR2 is YFSETQ in the germline V gene. The CDR3 runs to 15 residues. The CDR3 region has the DNA TGCGCCAGCAGCATAGGGACAGGGGTGTCCTACGAGCAGTACTTC. Its protein product is CASSIGTGVSYEQYF. Full variable domain (rest looked up from reference TRBV5-1 and TRBJ2-7): KAGVTQTPRYLIKTRGQQVTLSCSPISGHRSVSWYQQTPGQGLQFLFEYFSETQRNKGNFPGRFSGRQFSNSRSEMNVSTLELGDSALYLCASSIGTGVSYEQYFGPGTRLTVT.

The chain links TRBV5-1 to TRBJ1-6, with D unclear. V dropped 4 bases and J dropped 8 bases, with 25 bases sitting between them. The CDR3 is 18 residues long. In germline, CDR1 is SGHRS, CDR2 YFSETQ. The DNA of the CDR3 is TGCGCCAGCAGCGACGAAGGATTGGCGGCACCCTTGGATTCACCCCTCCACTTT. Translation gives CASSDEGLAAPLDSPLHF.